The rows below give T cell receptor beta chains drawn from one sample of a study of blood T cell repertoires in COVID-19. Sequencing was performed with immunoSEQ multiplex PCR; in TCRdb, only in-frame clones are kept and a portion is missing. Of some 330,000 clones in the sample, about 87% were seen once. Source material: PBMCs or T cells enriched from blood (not recorded which). These receptors came from a man aged 25 to 40 who had recovered from COVID-19. CDR3s include the opening cysteine and the closing phenylalanine or tryptophan. The D gene is left open where the match is weak. Clone sizes are given selectively: once, few, many, or a class where the clone is expanded.

NA	TRBV24-1	NA	TRBJ2-1	TGTGCCACCAGTGTAAACGCGGTTAACAATGAGCAGTTCTTC	CATSVNAVNNEQFF
NA	TRBV7-9	NA	TRBJ1-2	TGTGCCAGCAGCCCGGACACCGGTGGAAGTTACACCTTC	CASSPDTGGSYTF
NA	TRBV7-8	TRBD1	TRBJ1-6	TGTGCCAGCAGCTCGGGACAGGGGTTAGATTCACCCCTCCACTTT	CASSSGQGLDSPLHF
NA	TRBV28	TRBD2	TRBJ2-3	TGTGCCACCCTTAGCGGGGGGGCGACAGATACGCAGTATTTT	CATLSGGATDTQYF
few	TRBV2	NA	TRBJ1-5	TGTGCCAGCAGTGAACGCAGTCCCAATCAGCCCCAGCATTTT	CASSERSPNQPQHF
NA	TRBV5-8	NA	TRBJ1-1	TGTGCCAGCAGCTTGTGGGGAGGCAACACTGAAGCTTTCTTT	CASSLWGGNTEAFF
NA	TRBV6-5	TRBD1	TRBJ2-7	TGTGCCAGCAGTTACCCGACAGGGGGGGACTTAGTGCAGTACTTC	CASSYPTGGDLVQYF
NA	TRBV18	NA	TRBJ2-7	TGTGCCAGCTCACCAATAATAGGGGCCCCCCCCTACGAGCAGTACTTC	CASSPIIGAPPYEQYF
NA	TRBV28	NA	TRBJ1-5	TGTGCCAGCAGTTCTCTAGGTCTCTATCAGCCCCAGCATTTT	CASSSLGLYQPQHF
NA	TRBV4-2	NA	TRBJ2-3	TGTGCCAGCAGCCAATTACTAGTTTCAGATACGCAGTATTTT	CASSQLLVSDTQYF
NA	TRBV18	NA	TRBJ1-2	TGTGCCAGCTCACCTGCGGGCGGGGACTATGGCTACACCTTC	CASSPAGGDYGYTF
NA	TRBV18	NA	TRBJ1-4	TGTGCCAGCTCCCCCCGTAATGAAAAACTGTTTTTT	CASSPRNEKLFF
once	TRBV18	TRBD2	TRBJ2-1	TGTGCCAGCTCACCAGTCCTAGCGGGGGGCTCTGAGCAGTTCTTC	CASSPVLAGGSEQFF
NA	TRBV5-1	NA	TRBJ1-1	TGCGCCAGCAGGGAGTTCGGGGGAGTCACTGAAGCTTTCTTT	CASREFGGVTEAFF
NA	TRBV28	NA	TRBJ2-7	TGTGCCAGCAGTTTTTCACAGGGTGTTATACTAACACGTTACGAGCAGTACTTC	CASSFSQGVILTRYEQYF
once	TRBV7-9	NA	TRBJ1-5	TGTGCCAGCAGCTTCTCGGGTAGCAATCAGCCCCAGCATTTT	CASSFSGSNQPQHF
NA	TRBV12-3/TRBV12-4	NA	TRBJ1-1	TGTGCCAGCAGCCAACAGGCCACCGCTGAAGCTTTCTTT	CASSQQATAEAFF
NA	TRBV4-1	TRBD1	TRBJ2-7	TGCGCCAGCAGCCATCCCTCATCGGGACAGGGGGCTTACGAGCAGTACTTC	CASSHPSSGQGAYEQYF
NA	TRBV30	TRBD1	TRBJ1-6	TGTGCCCAAGCGTCAGGGGGCAATTCACCCCTCCACTTT	CAQASGGNSPLHF
NA	TRBV27	NA	TRBJ1-6	TGTGCCAGCAGTACCCCGGACAGCGCATATAATTCACCCCTCCACTTT	CASSTPDSAYNSPLHF
NA	TRBV28	TRBD1	TRBJ2-7	TGTGCCAGCAGTCAACCCACAGGGGGCACCTACGAGCAGTACTTC	CASSQPTGGTYEQYF
NA	TRBV6-6	NA	TRBJ2-1	TGTGCCAGCAGTTACAGCAGGGAAAGGTACAATGAGCAGTTCTTC	CASSYSRERYNEQFF
few	TRBV5-1	NA	TRBJ2-7	TGCGCCAGCAGCGGGACTTTCTCCTACGAGCAGTACTTC	CASSGTFSYEQYF
NA	TRBV9	NA	TRBJ2-3	TGTGCCAGCATGAGGGGGATGAGCACAGATACGCAGTATTTT	CASMRGMSTDTQYF
NA	TRBV27	NA	TRBJ1-2	TGTGCCAGCAGCCCGATGGGGGGGGTGGGCTACACCTTC	CASSPMGGVGYTF
NA	TRBV4-1	NA	TRBJ2-1	TGCGCCAGCAGCCAAGTAGGCGGGGCGACTTACAATGAGCAGTTCTTC	CASSQVGGATYNEQFF
NA	TRBV7-2	TRBD1	TRBJ1-1	TGTGCCAGCAGCACCAGGACAGGGACCGAAGCTTTCTTT	CASSTRTGTEAFF
NA	TRBV5-4	NA	TRBJ2-3	TGTGCCACCTCATGGCCAGAAGGGGTAGCGGCCACAGATACGCAGTATTTT	CATSWPEGVAATDTQYF
NA	TRBV3-1/TRBV3-2	TRBD1	TRBJ2-5	TGTGCCAGCTCCGGACAGGGGGCACCCCTTGGTAGGGCCCAGTACTTC	CASSGQGAPLGRAQYF
once	TRBV28	NA	TRBJ2-2	TGTGCCAGCATCGCTACATTTGGAGCCCCGAACACCGGGGAGCTGTTTTTT	CASIATFGAPNTGELFF
NA	TRBV7-9	NA	TRBJ1-6	TGTGCCAGCAGCTTACCCGGGGATTCACCCCTCCACTTT	CASSLPGDSPLHF
NA	TRBV7-9	NA	TRBJ2-7	TGTGCCAGCAGCTTAAGTCCGGGAGCTTTAGACGAGCAGTACTTC	CASSLSPGALDEQYF
NA	TRBV18	NA	TRBJ1-2	TGTGCCAGCTCACCACTAAAGGGGCAAGGCTATGGCTACACCTTC	CASSPLKGQGYGYTF
NA	TRBV5-1	TRBD2	TRBJ2-3	TGCGCCAGCAGTCTAAATAGCGGGGGTTACACAGATACGCAGTATTTT	CASSLNSGGYTDTQYF
NA	TRBV19	TRBD1	TRBJ1-1	TGTGCCAGTAGTATAATTCCGGGACAGGGGAAGAACACTGAAGCTTTCTTT	CASSIIPGQGKNTEAFF
NA	TRBV25-1	TRBD1	TRBJ1-6	TGTGCCAGCAGTTACCGGGACAGGGATTCACCCCTCCACTTT	CASSYRDRDSPLHF
NA	TRBV28	NA	TRBJ1-2	TGTGCCAGCAGAGATACATCTAACTATGGCTACACCTTC	CASRDTSNYGYTF
NA	TRBV2	NA	TRBJ1-5	TGTGCCAGCAGTGAGACAGATAGCAATCAGCCCCAGCATTTT	CASSETDSNQPQHF
NA	TRBV7-9	TRBD1	TRBJ2-5	TGTGCCAGCAGCTTTCCGGGACAGGGGGCGCAGGAGACCCAGTACTTC	CASSFPGQGAQETQYF
NA	TRBV4-2	TRBD2	TRBJ2-3	TGTGCCAGCAGCCAAGATTCCGGACTAGCGGGGCCTACGCAGTATTTT	CASSQDSGLAGPTQYF
NA	TRBV2	TRBD2	TRBJ2-2	TGTGCCAGCAGCTGGACTAGCGGGTTTTCAGCCGGGGAGCTGTTTTTT	CASSWTSGFSAGELFF
NA	TRBV7-9	NA	TRBJ1-5	TGTGCCAGCAGCCCCCAGGGCAACAATCAGCCCCAGCATTTT	CASSPQGNNQPQHF
few	TRBV27	TRBD1	TRBJ2-7	TGTGCCAGCAGTTTGAGTACAGGGGGCGTCGAGCAGTACTTC	CASSLSTGGVEQYF
NA	TRBV4-2	TRBD1	TRBJ1-2	TGTGCCAGCAGCCAAGGGACAGGGGTCAACTATGGCTACACCTTC	CASSQGTGVNYGYTF
few	TRBV4-1	TRBD1	TRBJ1-5	TGCGCCAGCAGCCAAGACCCCACCCACAGGGGCGCTTTTCAGCCCCAGCATTTT	CASSQDPTHRGAFQPQHF
NA	TRBV21-1	NA	TRBJ2-4	TGTGCCAGCAGCAAGGAGGGGGCCCCTTCTCTAGCCAAAAACATTCAGTACTTC	CASSKEGAPSLAKNIQYF
NA	TRBV18	NA	TRBJ2-7	TGTGCCAGCTCACCATTGGGTTTACAGGGCGGACCCTACGAGCAGTACTTC	CASSPLGLQGGPYEQYF
NA	TRBV2	NA	TRBJ2-3	TGTGCCAGCAGCGCCCCAGGACTATCTAGCACAGATACGCAGTATTTT	CASSAPGLSSTDTQYF
NA	TRBV2	NA	TRBJ2-1	TGTGCCAGCCCGAGGCGGGCCGCTCCTAAAAATGAGCAGTTCTTC	CASPRRAAPKNEQFF
NA	TRBV28	NA	TRBJ1-1	TGTGCCAGCAGCTACAGGGATGGCACTGAAGCTTTCTTT	CASSYRDGTEAFF
NA	TRBV7-8	NA	TRBJ1-1	TGTGCCAGCAGCTTAGGACAGCTGAACACTGAAGCTTTCTTT	CASSLGQLNTEAFF
NA	TRBV5-1	TRBD1	TRBJ1-4	TGCGCCAGCAGCTCCCCGATTGGGACAGGGAATGAAAAACTGTTTTTT	CASSSPIGTGNEKLFF
NA	TRBV14	NA	TRBJ2-1	TGTGCCAGCAGCCAAGCGGGGAGACTCTACAATGAGCAGTTCTTC	CASSQAGRLYNEQFF
once	TRBV27	NA	TRBJ2-2	TGTGCCAGCAGTTTAGGGCGGAACACCGGGGAGCTGTTTTTT	CASSLGRNTGELFF
once	TRBV9	NA	TRBJ2-3	TGTGCCAGCAGCGTAGGAGCCCATACGCAGTATTTT	CASSVGAHTQYF
NA	TRBV2	TRBD2	TRBJ2-5	TGTGCCAGCAGTGGGGTTGTGGGGCCGGGGGGTGAGACCCAGTACTTC	CASSGVVGPGGETQYF
NA	TRBV12-2	NA	TRBJ1-2	TGTGCAAGTCGCCGGTTCTACTTCTATGGCTACACCTTC	CASRRFYFYGYTF
NA	TRBV18	TRBD2	TRBJ2-7	TGTGCCAGCTCACCACAGGGCGGGGGGGCCCAAAGCGAGCAGTACTTC	CASSPQGGGAQSEQYF
NA	TRBV5-1	TRBD1	TRBJ2-2	TGCGCCAGCACGTATTTGCCTCGTGGGCCAGGGGGCACCGGGGAGCTGTTTTTT	CASTYLPRGPGGTGELFF